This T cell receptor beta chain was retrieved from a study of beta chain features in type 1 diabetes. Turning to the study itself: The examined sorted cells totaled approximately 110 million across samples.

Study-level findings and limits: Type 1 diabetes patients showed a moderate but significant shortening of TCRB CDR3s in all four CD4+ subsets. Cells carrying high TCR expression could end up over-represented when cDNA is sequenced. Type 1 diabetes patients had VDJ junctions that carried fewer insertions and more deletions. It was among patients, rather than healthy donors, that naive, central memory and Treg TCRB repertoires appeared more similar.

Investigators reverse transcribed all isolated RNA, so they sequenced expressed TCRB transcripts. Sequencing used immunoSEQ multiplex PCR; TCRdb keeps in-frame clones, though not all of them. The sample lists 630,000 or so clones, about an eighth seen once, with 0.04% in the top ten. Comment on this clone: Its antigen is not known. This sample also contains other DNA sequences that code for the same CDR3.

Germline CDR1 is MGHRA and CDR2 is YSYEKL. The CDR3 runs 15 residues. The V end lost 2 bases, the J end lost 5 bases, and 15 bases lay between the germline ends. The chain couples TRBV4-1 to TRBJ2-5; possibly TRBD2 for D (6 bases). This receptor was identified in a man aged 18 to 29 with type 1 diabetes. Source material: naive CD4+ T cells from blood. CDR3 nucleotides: TGCGCCAGCAGCCAAACCGGGACTGGGGAGGAGACCCAGTACTTC. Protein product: CASSQTGTGEETQYF.